The table lists the clone carrying this T cell receptor beta chain with a few counts. The method was immunoSEQ multiplex PCR; TCRdb's version includes in-frame clones alone and lacks a portion of them. The repertoire holds 20,000 to 25,000 clones, with 25% to 35% as singletons. The plating included around 200,000 irradiated, violet-dye-labeled stimulator cells together with around 200,000 CFSE-labeled responder cells. Responder cells that were proliferating and CFSE-low, both CD3+CD4+ and CD3+CD8+, were sorted after the reaction. The data were taken from a study of graft-versus-host responses after intestinal transplantation. Study background: The transplants performed in recipients were multivisceral, liver-intestinal, or isolated intestinal. After anti-thymocyte globulin induction, recipients took tacrolimus and steroids for roughly three years. Whole-study results and caveats: Recipient marrow contained GvH clones, some of which appeared first in ileum or blood.

Germline loops: CDR1 MRHNA, CDR2 SNTAGT. The V and J ends lost 9 bases and 5 bases respectively, with 17 bases between them. This CDR3 is 13 amino acids long. The J gene is TRBJ2-7, the V gene TRBV6-4; D is tentatively TRBD1 or TRBD2 (6 bases each). Here the sequenced sample was alloreactive CD8+ T cells from a mixed lymphocyte reaction culture, taken before intestinal transplant. The subset is: CFSE-low proliferating T cells sorted from roughly 6-day pre-transplant mixed lymphocyte reaction (GvH or HvG direction). The TCR originated in a human patient who received an intestinal transplant. The CDR3 reads CASSGRGGNEQYF. CDR3 bases: TGTGCCAGTTCGGGCAGGGGAGGTAACGAGCAGTACTTC.